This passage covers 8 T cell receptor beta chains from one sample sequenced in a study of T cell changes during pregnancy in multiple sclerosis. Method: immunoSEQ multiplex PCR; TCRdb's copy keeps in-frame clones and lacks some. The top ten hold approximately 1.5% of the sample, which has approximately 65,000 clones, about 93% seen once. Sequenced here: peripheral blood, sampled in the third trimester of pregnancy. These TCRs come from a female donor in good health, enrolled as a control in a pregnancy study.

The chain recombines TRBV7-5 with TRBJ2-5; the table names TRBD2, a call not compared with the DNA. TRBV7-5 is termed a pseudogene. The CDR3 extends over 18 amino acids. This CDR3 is CARSLLPRGGRFQETQYF. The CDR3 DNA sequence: TGTGCCAGAAGCTTACTACCCCGGGGGGGCCGGTTCCAAGAGACCCAGTACTTC.

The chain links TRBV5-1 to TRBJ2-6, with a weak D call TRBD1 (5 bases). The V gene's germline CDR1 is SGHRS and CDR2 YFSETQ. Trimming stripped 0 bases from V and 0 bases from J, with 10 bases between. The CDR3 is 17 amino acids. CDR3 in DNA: TGCGCCAGCAGCTTGGAGACAGTAAGCTCTGGGGCCAACGTCCTGACTTTC. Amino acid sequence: CASSLETVSSGANVLTF.

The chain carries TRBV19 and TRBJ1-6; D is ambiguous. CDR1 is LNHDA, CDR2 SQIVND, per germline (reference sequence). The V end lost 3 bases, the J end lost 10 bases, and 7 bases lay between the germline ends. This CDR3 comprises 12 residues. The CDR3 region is CASSIAGSPLHF. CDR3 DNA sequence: TGTGCCAGTAGTATTGCGGGGTCACCCCTCCACTTT.

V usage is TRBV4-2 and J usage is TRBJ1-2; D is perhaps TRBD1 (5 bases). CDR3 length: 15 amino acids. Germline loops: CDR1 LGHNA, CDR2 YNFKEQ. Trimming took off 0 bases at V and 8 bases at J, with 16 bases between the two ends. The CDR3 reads CASSQDLKGWGGYTF. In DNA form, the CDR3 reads TGTGCCAGCAGCCAAGATCTAAAAGGTTGGGGCGGCTACACCTTC.

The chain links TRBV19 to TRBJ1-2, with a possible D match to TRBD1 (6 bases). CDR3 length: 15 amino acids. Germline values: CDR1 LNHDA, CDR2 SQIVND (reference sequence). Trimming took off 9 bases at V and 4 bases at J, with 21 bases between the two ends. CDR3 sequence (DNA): TGTGCCAGCTACCCCGGGGGGGGGCGAGTCTATGGCTACACCTTC. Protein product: CASYPGGGRVYGYTF.

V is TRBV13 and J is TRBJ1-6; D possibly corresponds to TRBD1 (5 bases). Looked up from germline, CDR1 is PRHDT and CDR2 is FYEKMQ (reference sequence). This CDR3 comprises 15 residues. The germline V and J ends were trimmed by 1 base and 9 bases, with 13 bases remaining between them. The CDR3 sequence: CASSLEATGGSPLHF. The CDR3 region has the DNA TGTGCCAGCAGCTTAGAGGCCACGGGGGGTTCACCCCTCCACTTT.

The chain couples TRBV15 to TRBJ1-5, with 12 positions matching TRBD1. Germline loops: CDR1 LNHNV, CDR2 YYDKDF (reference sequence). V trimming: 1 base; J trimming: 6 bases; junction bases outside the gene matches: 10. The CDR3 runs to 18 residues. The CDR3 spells CATSRVPTGTGGGQPQHF. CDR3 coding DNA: TGTGCCACCAGCAGAGTTCCCACCGGGACAGGGGGCGGTCAGCCCCAGCATTTT.

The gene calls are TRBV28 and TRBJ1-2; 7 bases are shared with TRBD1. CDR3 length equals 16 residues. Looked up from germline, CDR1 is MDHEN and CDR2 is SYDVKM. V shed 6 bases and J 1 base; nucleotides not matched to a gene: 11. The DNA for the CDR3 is TGTGCCAGCAGCTACCCAGGGGACAGAGTTAACTATGGCTACACCTTC. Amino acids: CASSYPGDRVNYGYTF.